The T cell receptor beta chain under discussion was sequenced for a study of identical twins (dated by TCRdb to about 2016). Regarding the study in general: To test whether fetal clonotypes persist, the study used deep sequencing on TCR alpha and beta repertoires from monozygotic twins, unrelated adults of various ages, and cord blood. Replicate twin experiments were performed at different times using different library preparation protocols to rule out contamination.

CDR1 and CDR2 were assigned from the germline V gene (reference sequence) as SGHKS and YYEKEE. From its cysteine to its phenylalanine, the CDR3 spans 14 amino acids. The sequence is cut down to CDR3 DNA, 42 bases in frame from base 1. The trim is 7 bases for V and 2 bases for J, with a gap of 10 bases between the germline ends. Receptor amplification or capture employed 5' RACE. The reads were generated on an Illumina HiSeq 2000. Template switching added a universal primer binding site, and the final cDNA carried a unique molecular identifier that allowed TCR cDNA molecules to be counted accurately. Specific primers in the conserved constant-segment region were used to synthesize first-strand cDNA for TCR alpha and beta chains. Each cDNA library was double barcoded, with a SMART-Mk sample barcode plus Illumina barcodes, to control for contamination. Two successive PCR steps introduced TruSeq adapter sequences along with Illumina sample barcodes. The TCR alpha and beta cDNA libraries were sequenced on the Illumina HiSeq platform using custom primers. Per the source publication's procedure: Unique molecular identifiers were extracted from raw reads with MiGEC, and CDR3 positions were determined with MiXCR. For each individual, recombination models were inferred using an EM algorithm with the repgenHMM and IGoR tools. Shared clonotypes were analyzed with the tcR package in R, and sharing was normalized by the product of cloneset sizes. To study raw recombination free of thymic and clonal selection effects, out-of-frame nonproductive sequences were analyzed. TCRdb took the public reads, trimmed them with fastp at Q25, ran MiXCR for clone calling and kept in-frame beta chains. Identical CDR3 proteins give one entry, which carries the most common genes and DNA. V and J calls and clone size were set by TCRdb, not the authors. The sample includes about 260,000 distinct CDR3 sequences, with roughly 7% observed a single time. Around 3.4% of the sample goes to the ten largest clones.

All donors were healthy Caucasians. Three pairs of female monozygotic twins, all aged about 18 to 29 years, made up the twin cohort. Miltenyi CD45RO+ enrichment and human naive T-cell isolation kits were used to isolate memory (CD45RO+) and naive T cells from PBMC. About this clonotype itself: The antigen it binds to is not known. The input lacks base qualities; no much larger clone sits a single base away.

Broad study findings and their caveats: Fewer insertions were carried by abundant cord blood beta clonotypes, a similar but weaker trend appeared in young adult naive repertoires, and no such trend appeared in memory repertoires. Because the same donors could not be followed over many years, the conclusions depended on cross-sectional statistical analysis. In monozygotic twins, recombination models systematically underestimated out-of-frame TCR alpha sharing, but the models matched the sharing seen between unrelated individuals. Excess twin sharing in beta out-of-frame sequences was weaker because fewer shared sequences lowered the signal-to-noise ratio. Compared with coincidental sharing between unrelated individuals, an excess of low generation-probability sequences was observed among out-of-frame TCR alpha sequences shared between twins. Invariant T cells such as MAIT and iNKT could partly confound zero-insertion analyses, although diverse VJ usage argued against such confounding for most clonotypes.

This sample also appeared in a second study, on yellow fever vaccine responses in identical twins. Drawing on the second study: The authors reported that the T cell response to vaccination in identical twins appeared partly convergent and partly personalized. The study precisely tracked vaccine-responding T cell clones in identical twins.

Recombination linked TRBV5-5 to TRBJ2-6; the D gene is tentatively TRBD1 or TRBD2, each matching 5 bases. Sequenced material: memory (CD45RO+) T cells sorted from blood. The intended sense of this specimen's cell subset or site label: CD45RO+ enriched T cells. This clonotype was sampled from a young woman in good health. The CDR3 region has the sequence CASRGGPGANVLTF. The base sequence is TGTGCCAGCCGGGGCGGCCCTGGGGCCAACGTCCTGACTTTC.